These 25 T cell receptor beta chains were all obtained from the same sample, sequenced in a study of shared clonotypes between healthy human individuals. The table came from immunoSEQ multiplex PCR; TCRdb's copy has only in-frame clones and leaves some out. Of 740,000 or so clones listed, 73% are singletons. Sequenced: memory CD4+ T cells sorted from blood. The subset was: CD45RA-negative fraction. The receptor source for this set is a woman aged 25 to 45 in good health.

The CDR3 protein is CASSLGPGTEAFF. The CDR3 DNA reads TGCGCCAGCAGCTTGGGTCCAGGCACTGAAGCTTTCTTT. This chain uses TRBV5-1 with TRBJ1-1; no definite D call. CDR3 length equals 13 residues. CDR1 and CDR2 from the germline V gene are SGHRS and YFSETQ. The V end lost 0 bases, the J end lost 4 bases, and 7 bases lay between the germline ends.

In this sample, this clone turned up a few times. This chain links TRBV30 with TRBJ2-1; 12 bases align to TRBD2. The CDR3 is made up of 12 amino acids. From germline, CDR1 is GTSNPN and CDR2 SVGIG (reference sequence). Trimming at V came to 3 bases and at J to 14 bases, leaving 5 bases not matched to a gene. CDR3 bases: TGTGCCTGGAGCCTAGCGGGAGGGCTCGAGTTCTTC. Translating it yields CAWSLAGGLEFF.

J is TRBJ1-5 and V is TRBV4-2, with TRBD1 identical over 7 bases. Germline CDR1 is LGHNA and CDR2 is YNFKEQ. The CDR3 totals 15 residues. The V and J ends lost 4 bases and 5 bases, in that order; junction bases with no gene match: 8. The CDR3 DNA follows: TGTGCCAGCAGCCGGTCCGGGACAGATGATCAGCCCCAGCATTTT. Amino acid sequence: CASSRSGTDDQPQHF.

The chain recombines TRBV25-1 with TRBJ1-5; no clear D gene. V lost 3 bases and J lost 6, with 12 bases in between. This CDR3 has 14 amino acids. Germline V gene sequence: CDR1 MGHDK, CDR2 SYGVNS. In DNA form, the CDR3 reads TGTGCCAGCAGTGAGGGTGGTTCGGGTCAGCCCCAGCATTTT. The encoded protein is CASSEGGSGQPQHF.

This clone has a count of ten or more. The chain joins TRBV19 to TRBJ1-1; 8 bases fit TRBD1. The junction had 7 bases not matched to a gene; V was cut back by 5 bases and J by 5 bases. The CDR3 is 14 residues long. Germline CDR1 reads LNHDA; CDR2 reads SQIVND (reference sequence). Written as DNA, the CDR3 is TGTGCCAGTAGTGCACAGGGGGGATGGACTGAAGCTTTCTTT. It translates to CASSAQGGWTEAFF.

The chain has TRBV19 and TRBJ1-5, with TRBD1 matching over 9 bases. The trim removed 5 bases at V and 1 base at J, leaving 15 bases unmatched. This CDR3 is 19 amino acids long. Germline V CDR1 and CDR2: LNHDA, SQIVND (reference sequence). CDR3: CASSPRGTGSIGSNQPQHF. The DNA for the CDR3 is TGTGCCAGTAGTCCACGTGGGACAGGGTCTATCGGAAGCAATCAGCCCCAGCATTTT.

This chain links TRBV6-4 with TRBJ2-3; 12 positions agree with TRBD2. The CDR3 is 14 amino acids. CDR1 and CDR2 (germline): MRHNA, SNTAGT. The ends lost 3 bases at V and 5 bases at J; junction bases unmatched: 0. CDR3 sequence reads: CASSEGLAGDTQYF. The CDR3 DNA reads TGTGCCAGCAGTGAGGGACTAGCGGGAGATACGCAGTATTTT.

The chain has TRBV19 and TRBJ2-7; no clear D. The CDR3 runs to 11 residues. Per germline, CDR1 LNHDA and CDR2 SQIVND (reference sequence). Trimming removed 5 bases from V and 3 bases from J, with 5 bases in between. In nucleotides, the CDR3 is TGTGCCAGTAGTGACCACTACGAGCAGTACTTC. It codes for CASSDHYEQYF.

This clone was picked up a small number of times. The CDR3 loop is CASSPAGGQETQYF. The CDR3 nucleotides read TGTGCCAGCAGCCCCGCGGGGGGCCAAGAGACCCAGTACTTC. The chain joins TRBV5-6 to TRBJ2-5; 8 nucleotides line up with TRBD2. Looked up from germline, CDR1 is SGHDT and CDR2 is YYEEEE. With V trimmed by 4 bases and J by 1 base, 3 bases remained unmatched. The CDR3 is 14 residues long.

The genes are TRBV5-1 and TRBJ1-1; D gene ambiguous. The CDR3 spans 15 residues. Germline lookup yields CDR1 SGHRS and CDR2 YFSETQ. Trimming cost V 7 bases and J 4 bases, with 20 bases left between them. The CDR3 coding sequence is TGCGCCAGCCGAAGTCAATGGGTTGGCATCACTGAAGCTTTCTTT. It is translated as CASRSQWVGITEAFF.

The V and J genes are TRBV7-9 and TRBJ1-2; D not certain. The length of the CDR3 is 15 residues. V lost 2 bases to trimming and J lost 2 bases, with 12 bases between them. Germline V gives CDR1 SEHNR, CDR2 FQNEAQ (reference sequence). The CDR3 coding sequence is TGTGCCAGCAGCTTAAGGAGTGCTTTGAACTATGGCTACACCTTC. This encodes CASSLRSALNYGYTF.

This sequence joins TRBV7-9 and TRBJ2-7; a weak D match, TRBD2 (5 bases). The CDR3 is 15 residues long. Germline CDR1 is SEHNR and CDR2 is FQNEAQ (reference sequence). Trimming took 5 bases from V and 2 from J, leaving 16 bases between them. The CDR3: CASSTSATLTYEQYF. The CDR3 bases are TGTGCCAGCAGCACTAGTGCCACTCTTACCTACGAGCAGTACTTC.

The chain couples TRBV27 to TRBJ2-2, with 10 bases lining up with TRBD1. Losses at the gene ends were 2 bases for V and 5 bases for J; bases not matched to a gene: 11. Germline V CDR1 and CDR2: MNHEY, SMNVEV (reference sequence). The CDR3 contains 18 residues. The CDR3 DNA follows: TGTGCCAGCAGTTTAATCATTGGACAGGGGGTTGGGACCGGGGAGCTGTTTTTT. Its translation is CASSLIIGQGVGTGELFF.

The chain uses TRBV2 and TRBJ1-2; D uncertain. Germline CDR1 is SNHLY and CDR2 is FYNNEI. The CDR3 consists of 14 residues. V was trimmed by 5 bases and J by 6 bases, leaving 16 bases between them. The CDR3 sequence: CASSPMTTRNGYTF. The CDR3 DNA is TGTGCCAGCAGTCCGATGACAACCCGCAATGGCTACACCTTC.

The chain uses TRBV10-2 and TRBJ2-5, with 7 bases aligning to TRBD2. The DNA end favors TRBJ2-7, so the J call may be wrong. Germline V gene lookup returns CDR1 WSHSY and CDR2 SAAADI. This CDR3 is built from 14 residues. The CDR3 loop is CASRAGDTRNEQYF. The CDR3 nucleotides read TGCGCCAGCAGGGCGGGAGATACCAGGAACGAGCAGTACTTC.

The chain employs TRBV5-1 and TRBJ1-2; D possibly corresponds to TRBD1 (6 bases). Germline assignment: CDR1 SGHRS and CDR2 YFSETQ. The CDR3 length is 13 residues. V gave up 0 bases and J gave up 5 bases, with 8 bases separating them. CDR3 residues: CASSLATGYGYTF. In nucleotides, the CDR3 is TGCGCCAGCAGCTTGGCAACAGGGTATGGCTACACCTTC. The full variable domain, in which reference TRBV5-1 and TRBJ1-2 provide the parts outside the CDR3, is KAGVTQTPRYLIKTRGQQVTLSCSPISGHRSVSWYQQTPGQGLQFLFEYFSETQRNKGNFPGRFSGRQFSNSRSEMNVSTLELGDSALYLCASSLATGYGYTFGSGTRLTVV.

This clone was observed a single time. The V call is TRBV6-5, the J call TRBJ1-6, with a possible D match to TRBD1 (5 bases). Germline V lookup: CDR1 MNHEY, CDR2 SVGAGI. The V end lost 3 bases, the J end lost 9 bases, and 15 bases lay between the germline ends. This CDR3 region has 15 residues. The CDR3 sequence: CASSYTRGSGSPLHF. For the CDR3, the DNA is TGTGCCAGCAGTTATACGAGGGGATCGGGTTCACCCCTCCACTTT.

This clone was observed many times. The chain has TRBV23-1 and TRBJ2-1; tentatively, D is TRBD2 (6 bases). TRBV23-1 qualifies as an ORF whose function is uncertain. This CDR3 has 16 amino acids. V lost 1 base and J 6 bases, leaving 16 bases between the germline ends. The DNA of the CDR3 is TGCGCCAGCAGTCAATGGTTACGGCTGGGAGGCAATGAGCAGTTCTTC. Protein product: CASSQWLRLGGNEQFF.

V and J are TRBV11-1 and TRBJ1-1, with D possibly matching TRBD1 (5 bases). Per germline, CDR1 SGHAT and CDR2 FQDESV (reference sequence). V shed 2 bases and J shed 6 bases, with 13 bases lying between them. This CDR3 contains 14 residues. The CDR3 sequence: CASSLSFRQPEAFF. The CDR3 coding sequence is TGTGCCAGCAGCTTAAGTTTTCGACAGCCTGAAGCTTTCTTT.

This clone was seen a handful of times. The chain has TRBV6-1 and TRBJ2-2; D may be TRBD1 (5 bases). CDR3 length: 16 residues. The germline gives CDR1 MNHNS, CDR2 SASEGT. V lost 2 bases and J lost 8, with 18 bases in between. CDR3 bases: TGTGCCAGCAGTGAAATTGGGGCTCGGATTGATGGGGAGCTGTTTTTT. Translated: CASSEIGARIDGELFF.

This rearrangement joins TRBV5-1 to TRBJ2-1, with D possibly matching TRBD2 (6 bases). The CDR3 loop spans 15 amino acids. CDR1 is SGHRS, CDR2 YFSETQ, per germline. Trimming removed 1 base at V and 3 bases at J, with 11 bases between. The CDR3 DNA follows: TGCGCCAGCAGCTTGATGACCGGGGGCTACAATGAGCAGTTCTTC. Protein: CASSLMTGGYNEQFF.

This rearrangement joins TRBV2 to TRBJ2-7, with 12 bases that match TRBD1. The germline V gene has CDR1 SNHLY and CDR2 FYNNEI. This CDR3 has 13 residues. V was pared by 8 bases and J by 5 bases, with 4 bases of the junction left unmatched. The CDR3 DNA sequence: TGTGCCAGCGGGACAGGGGGCGCGAACGAGCAGTACTTC. Encoded protein: CASGTGGANEQYF.

This clone occurred a few times. The J gene is TRBJ2-5, the V gene TRBV5-1, with 9 nucleotides matching TRBD2. The ends lost 4 bases at V and 4 bases at J; junction bases unmatched: 8. Per germline, CDR1 SGHRS and CDR2 YFSETQ. The CDR3 has 15 residues. CDR3 region: CASSLSSGIGETQYF. The CDR3 DNA reads as TGCGCCAGCAGCCTCTCTAGCGGGATTGGAGAGACCCAGTACTTC.

This clone was observed once. This CDR3 reads CASSPQGPSTDTQYF. The DNA for the CDR3 is TGTGCCAGCAGTCCACAGGGGCCGAGCACAGATACGCAGTATTTT. The chain uses TRBV6-1 and TRBJ2-3, with 7 bases identical to TRBD1. V lost 5 bases, J lost 0 bases, and 5 bases stayed unmatched. Germline CDR1 is MNHNS and CDR2 is SASEGT. The CDR3 runs 15 residues.

Remarks on this clone: This same CDR3 is encoded by further DNA sequences in the sample. The rearrangement joins TRBV6-1 to TRBJ1-2; TRBD1 might be the D (6 bases). V lost 4 bases to trimming and J lost 2 bases, with 8 bases between them. The CDR3 extends over 13 amino acids. Germline CDR1 reads MNHNS; CDR2 reads SASEGT. CDR3 in DNA: TGTGCCAGCAGTGGACAGGTGAACTATGGCTACACCTTC. This gives the protein CASSGQVNYGYTF.